The 27 T cell receptor beta chains reported below all come from one sample, sequenced in a study of radiation and T cells in renal cell carcinoma. Assay used: immunoSEQ multiplex PCR; TCRdb lists only in-frame clones, some missing. The profile shows about 160,000 clones, 88% of them singletons. Indicated time point: baseline pretreatment blood. Treatment noted: 15 Gy SBRT to primary tumor, nephrectomy 4 weeks later. The material sequenced was blood, taken from a patient whose treatment included radiotherapy and nephrectomy. The source is a woman in her sixties or seventies with renal cell carcinoma.

V gene TRBV30 combines with J gene TRBJ2-7; no reliable D call. Germline V gene data show CDR1 as GTSNPN and CDR2 as SVGIG (reference sequence). V lost 1 base and J lost 5, with 12 bases in between. The CDR3 has 13 residues. CDR3 protein: CAWSGPPGDEQYF. For the CDR3, the DNA is TGTGCCTGGAGTGGGCCCCCGGGCGACGAGCAGTACTTC.

The chain is built from TRBV7-9 and TRBJ2-7; D is perhaps TRBD1 (6 bases). Germline CDR1 and CDR2: SEHNR and FQNEAQ (reference sequence). V lost 0 bases to trimming and J lost 7 bases, with 16 bases between them. The CDR3 covers 15 residues. The CDR3 loop is CASSLAGGVGREQYF. CDR3 nucleotides: TGTGCCAGCAGCTTAGCTGGGGGCGTGGGTAGGGAGCAGTACTTC.

V gene TRBV6-4 combines with J gene TRBJ2-5; D is perhaps TRBD2 (6 bases). V was trimmed by 7 bases and J by 2 bases, leaving 20 bases between them. Germline assignment: CDR1 MRHNA and CDR2 SNTAGT. CDR3 length equals 16 residues. CDR3 bases: TGTGCCAGCAACCTCCGGATAGCGGAGCAGCAAGAGACCCAGTACTTC. Translated: CASNLRIAEQQETQYF.

This clone was detected once. The chain carries TRBV5-4 and TRBJ2-7; no firm D call. The V gene lost 4 bases and the J gene lost 2 bases, with 16 bases spanning the gap. The germline gives CDR1 SGHNT, CDR2 YYREEE (reference sequence). This CDR3 is 15 amino acids long. The CDR3 loop is CASSPSGSQAYEQYF. The CDR3 DNA reads TGTGCCAGCAGCCCCTCGGGCAGCCAAGCCTACGAGCAGTACTTC. Supplemented by reference TRBV5-4 and TRBJ2-7, the full variable domain reads ETGVTQSPTHLIKTRGQQVTLRCSSQSGHNTVSWYQQALGQGPQFIFQYYREEENGRGNFPPRFSGLQFPNYSSELNVNALELDDSALYLCASSPSGSQAYEQYFGPGTRLTVT.

The chain is built from TRBV6-1 and TRBJ2-2; no reliable D call. CDR1 is MNHNS and CDR2 is SASEGT in the germline V gene. Trimming left V 6 bases short and J 6 bases short, with 8 bases between. The CDR3 is 12 residues long. The CDR3 nucleotides are TGTGCCAGCAGCACCCCCGCCGGGGAGCTGTTTTTT. It specifies CASSTPAGELFF.

DNA of the CDR3: TGCGCCAGCAGCTCCTCCCCAGGGAGTACTGAAGCTTTCTTT. It is translated as CASSSSPGSTEAFF. V gene TRBV5-1 combines with J gene TRBJ1-1; perhaps TRBD1 as D (5 bases). The CDR3 has 14 amino acids. Trimming left V 3 bases short and J 5 bases short, with 14 bases between. Per the germline V gene, CDR1 is SGHRS and CDR2 is YFSETQ. Combining the CDR3 with reference TRBV5-1 and TRBJ1-1 gives the whole variable domain KAGVTQTPRYLIKTRGQQVTLSCSPISGHRSVSWYQQTPGQGLQFLFEYFSETQRNKGNFPGRFSGRQFSNSRSEMNVSTLELGDSALYLCASSSSPGSTEAFFGQGTRLTVV.

This clone was seen once. The chain joins TRBV11-3 to TRBJ1-2; 11 positions agree with TRBD1. Germline CDR1 is SGHNT and CDR2 is YENEEA. CDR3 size: 13 residues. The trim removed 5 bases at V and 7 bases at J, leaving 3 bases unmatched. DNA for the CDR3: TGTGCCAGCAGCGGGACAGGGGGAGGTGGCTACACCTTC. Amino acid sequence: CASSGTGGGGYTF.

V is TRBV19 and J is TRBJ2-7; unclear D gene. This CDR3 comprises 14 residues. The ends were cut back, 5 bases at V and 0 bases at J, with 11 bases in the middle. Germline V lookup: CDR1 LNHDA, CDR2 SQIVND (reference sequence). In nucleotides, the CDR3 is TGTGCCAGTAGTCAAACCAGGTCCTCCTACGAGCAGTACTTC. This gives the protein CASSQTRSSYEQYF.

This chain connects TRBV7-2 to TRBJ2-5; TRBD2 matches at 12 bases. In germline, CDR1 is SGHTA, CDR2 FQGNSA. Trimming removed 5 bases from V and 2 bases from J; junction bases left unmatched: 6. This CDR3 contains 16 residues. The CDR3 DNA reads TGTGCCAGCAGCAGAAGACTAGCGGGGGCGCAAGAGACCCAGTACTTC. Translated, it gives CASSRRLAGAQETQYF.

This chain joins TRBV5-1 and TRBJ1-2; the D gene is possibly TRBD1 (5 bases). V was cut by 0 bases and J by 8 bases, with 14 bases left in between. The CDR3 is 14 amino acids. Germline V gives CDR1 SGHRS, CDR2 YFSETQ. CDR3 DNA sequence: TGCGCCAGCAGCTTGGCCCTCGGGCAGGGCGGCTACACCTTC. Translation gives CASSLALGQGGYTF.

In regard to this clone: In the same sample, other DNA sequences code for this CDR3. The rearrangement links TRBV18 to TRBJ2-3; no clear D. The CDR3 covers 13 residues. CDR1 is KGHSH, CDR2 LQKENI, per germline. V was pared by 2 bases and J by 0 bases, with 3 bases between. The CDR3 sequence is CASSPTSTDTQYF. The CDR3 DNA reads as TGTGCCAGCTCACCAACAAGCACAGATACGCAGTATTTT.

The V and J genes are TRBV2 and TRBJ2-6; 8 nucleotides agree with TRBD1. This CDR3 contains 16 residues. Per germline, CDR1 SNHLY and CDR2 FYNNEI. V shed 10 bases and J 1 base; nucleotides not matched to a gene: 9. This chain's CDR3 is CATADRGASGANVLTF. The CDR3 region has the DNA TGTGCCACCGCCGACAGGGGAGCATCTGGGGCCAACGTCCTGACTTTC.

The chain links TRBV4-1 to TRBJ1-2; TRBD1 aligns across 7 bases. CDR1 is MGHRA and CDR2 is YSYEKL in the germline V gene. After removal of 6 bases from V and 2 bases from J, the junction contained 6 bases not matched to a gene. The CDR3 covers 14 residues. CDR3 bases: TGCGCCAGCAGGAGACAGGGATCCAACTATGGCTACACCTTC. Residues: CASRRQGSNYGYTF.

The chain links TRBV5-4 to TRBJ1-2, with D hard to call. Trimming stripped 1 base from V and 4 bases from J, with 11 bases between. Germline V lookup: CDR1 SGHNT, CDR2 YYREEE (reference sequence). The CDR3 runs 14 residues. CDR3 in DNA: TGTGCCAGCAGCTTGTCGGAATGGGGCTATGGCTACACCTTC. Protein: CASSLSEWGYGYTF.

The chain has TRBV9 and TRBJ2-3; D perhaps matches TRBD2 (7 bases). Between the trimmed V and J ends, which lost 0 bases and 2 bases, there was a span of 13 bases. This CDR3 is 16 amino acids long. From germline, CDR1 is SGDLS and CDR2 YYNGEE. This CDR3 reads CASSVEAGAYTDTQYF. The CDR3 bases are TGTGCCAGCAGCGTAGAGGCGGGGGCCTACACAGATACGCAGTATTTT. Full variable domain (missing parts from reference TRBV9 and TRBJ2-3): DSGVTQTPKHLITATGQRVTLRCSPRSGDLSVYWYQQSLDQGLQFLIQYYNGEERAKGNILERFSAQQFPDLHSELNLSSLELGDSALYFCASSVEAGAYTDTQYFGPGTRLTVL.

This chain joins TRBV19 and TRBJ1-1; 7 bases are a match to TRBD1. The CDR3 is 14 amino acids. The J segment lost 1 base and the V segment lost 7 bases, leaving 6 bases of the junction unmatched. Germline loops: CDR1 LNHDA, CDR2 SQIVND (reference sequence). CDR3: CASNARGTNTEAFF. In nucleotides, the CDR3 is TGTGCCAGTAATGCCAGGGGGACGAACACTGAAGCTTTCTTT.

This clone was detected once. The chain has TRBV5-1 and TRBJ1-1; possible D gene TRBD1, 5 bases. Germline V lookup: CDR1 SGHRS, CDR2 YFSETQ. Trimming took 3 bases from V and 1 from J, leaving 13 bases between them. This CDR3 has 15 amino acids. CDR3 amino acids: CASSSGGSQNTEAFF. Here the CDR3 DNA reads TGCGCCAGCAGCTCGGGGGGGTCCCAGAACACTGAAGCTTTCTTT.

The chain links TRBV5-4 to TRBJ1-1; D unresolved. The V end was cut by 0 bases, the J end by 4 bases, with 7 bases between. Germline V gene lookup returns CDR1 SGHNT and CDR2 YYREEE (reference sequence). This CDR3 is 13 amino acids long. CDR3 sequence reads: CASSLDSSTEAFF. DNA for the CDR3: TGTGCCAGCAGCTTGGACAGCTCCACTGAAGCTTTCTTT.

This sequence joins TRBV7-2 and TRBJ2-1; D may be TRBD2 (5 bases). The CDR3 consists of 13 residues. Per germline, CDR1 SGHTA and CDR2 FQGNSA. V shed 1 base and J shed 9 bases, with 10 bases lying between them. The CDR3 sequence: CASSLDRDPEQFF. The CDR3 DNA reads as TGTGCCAGCAGCTTAGATCGGGATCCTGAGCAGTTCTTC.

The V call is TRBV7-8, the J call TRBJ1-5; no definite D call. Looked up from germline, CDR1 is SGHVS and CDR2 is FQNEAQ. This CDR3 has 13 amino acids. V dropped 1 base and J dropped 4 bases, with 5 bases sitting between them. The CDR3 DNA reads TGTGCCAGCAGCTTAGGTTATAATCAGCCCCAGCATTTT. Protein sequence: CASSLGYNQPQHF.

This chain connects TRBV27 to TRBJ2-7, with 11 bases matching TRBD1. After removal of 5 bases from V and 3 bases from J, the junction contained 3 bases not matched to a gene. Germline CDR1 is MNHEY and CDR2 is SMNVEV (reference sequence). CDR3 size: 14 residues. The CDR3 DNA sequence: TGTGCCAGCAGTCCCGGGACAGGGGGCTACGAGCAGTACTTC. Protein: CASSPGTGGYEQYF.

This clone was seen just once. This sequence joins TRBV28 and TRBJ2-7, with unresolved D. Germline V CDR1 and CDR2: MDHEN, SYDVKM. The CDR3 totals 14 residues. V was shortened by 5 bases and J by 1 base, with 12 bases between the two germline ends. CDR3 sequence: CASSPPPVSYEQYF. CDR3 sequence (DNA): TGTGCCAGCAGTCCCCCCCCGGTTTCCTACGAGCAGTACTTC.

The rearrangement links TRBV25-1 to TRBJ1-1; D is undetermined. The CDR3 is made up of 14 amino acids. Germline CDR1 MGHDK, CDR2 SYGVNS. V lost 4 bases and J 0 bases, leaving 9 bases between the germline ends. CDR3 nucleotides: TGTGCCAGCAGTGGCCCCGGGCTGAACACTGAAGCTTTCTTT. Its protein product is CASSGPGLNTEAFF.

This clone was recorded a few times. The V and J genes are TRBV9 and TRBJ1-2; 9 bases fit TRBD1. CDR1 and CDR2 from the germline V gene are SGDLS and YYNGEE. After removal of 7 bases from V and 6 bases from J, the junction contained 4 bases not matched to a gene. The CDR3 loop spans 12 amino acids. CDR3 DNA: TGTGCCAGCCGGGACAGGGTCAATGGCTACACCTTC. As protein: CASRDRVNGYTF.

This rearrangement joins TRBV9 to TRBJ1-4; unclear D gene. Trimming pared 0 bases from V and 3 bases from J, leaving 9 bases between. The germline CDR1 and CDR2 sequences are SGDLS and YYNGEE. The CDR3 runs to 15 residues. The CDR3 protein is CASSVEAVPNEKLFF. The CDR3 DNA is TGTGCCAGCAGCGTAGAAGCAGTTCCTAATGAAAAACTGTTTTTT.

The chain joins TRBV29-1 to TRBJ2-1; D unresolved. The CDR3 consists of 12 residues. CDR1 is SQVTM, CDR2 ANQGSEA, per germline. V lost 6 bases to trimming and J lost 4 bases, with 10 bases between them. The CDR3 DNA is TGCAGCGTAGGGAAGGGATACAATGAGCAGTTCTTC. Residues: CSVGKGYNEQFF.

The chain uses TRBV6-1 and TRBJ2-5; TRBD1 matches 10 bases. Germline lookup yields CDR1 MNHNS and CDR2 SASEGT. This CDR3 spans 14 amino acids. Trimming at V came to 6 bases and at J to 6 bases, leaving 7 bases not matched to a gene. The CDR3 here is CASRARDRGQTQYF. In DNA, the CDR3 is TGTGCCAGCAGGGCCCGGGACAGGGGACAGACCCAGTACTTC.